This entry lists 23 T cell receptor beta chains sequenced from one sample in a study of cytomegalovirus exposure and HLA in healthy donors. PCR used 60 Vbeta primers and 13 Jbeta primers. The protocol was immunoSEQ multiplex PCR, while the TCRdb copy is restricted to in-frame clones and leaves out a portion. Among about 100,000 clones listed, approximately 73% were seen once. The sample comprised PBMCs. These receptors all come from a man between 40 and 49 years old in good health and CMV-seronegative.

This clone appeared a few times. The rearrangement uses TRBV7-8 and TRBJ1-6; D possibly corresponds to TRBD1 (6 bases). Per germline, CDR1 SGHVS and CDR2 FQNEAQ. CDR3 length: 15 residues. The ends were cut back, 5 bases at V and 5 bases at J, with 13 bases in the middle. The CDR3 DNA reads as TGTGCCAGCAGCGCCCCGACAGGTCATAATTCACCCCTCCACTTT. It is translated as CASSAPTGHNSPLHF.

The chain employs TRBV4-1 and TRBJ2-5; TRBD2 matches 9 bases. Germline V gene data show CDR1 as MGHRA and CDR2 as YSYEKL. This CDR3 comprises 17 residues. With 1 base clipped from V and 0 bases from J, the junction kept 6 bases outside the gene matches. This chain's CDR3 is CASSQGAGLAYQETQYF. The CDR3 DNA follows: TGCGCCAGCAGCCAAGGGGCAGGACTAGCGTACCAAGAGACCCAGTACTTC.

The gene calls are TRBV7-9 and TRBJ2-7; D unresolved. Germline V gives CDR1 SEHNR, CDR2 FQNEAQ (reference sequence). There are 13 residues in the CDR3. V was trimmed by 1 base and J by 6 bases, leaving 10 bases between them. In DNA form, the CDR3 reads TGTGCCAGCAGCTTAGTAGAAGCTGGCGAGCAGTACTTC. Translating it yields CASSLVEAGEQYF.

The chain carries TRBV12-5 and TRBJ2-3, with 14 bases that match TRBD2. The CDR3 runs to 20 residues. V dropped 0 bases and J dropped 0; count of bases not matched to a gene: 8. Germline-derived CDR1 and CDR2 are LGHNT and FRNRAP. This chain's CDR3 is CASGLVMGLAGEGSTDTQYF. For the CDR3, the DNA is TGTGCTAGTGGTTTGGTAATGGGACTAGCGGGGGAGGGGAGCACAGATACGCAGTATTTT.

The chain links TRBV4-3 to TRBJ2-3, with 8 positions matching TRBD2. Germline assignment: CDR1 LGHNA and CDR2 YSLEER. The CDR3 spans 15 residues. J lost 0 bases, V lost 5 bases, and 4 bases had no gene match. The CDR3 nucleotides are TGCGCCAGCAGCTACTTAGCGGGGAGCACAGATACGCAGTATTTT. It translates to CASSYLAGSTDTQYF.

V usage is TRBV7-9 and J usage is TRBJ1-4; D unclear. The V end was cut by 1 base, the J end by 7 bases, with 10 bases between. The length of the CDR3 is 14 residues. CDR1 and CDR2 (germline): SEHNR, FQNEAQ (reference sequence). CDR3 loop: CASSLEQMSEKLFF. The CDR3 DNA reads as TGTGCCAGCAGCTTAGAACAGATGAGTGAAAAACTGTTTTTT.

This rearrangement joins TRBV11-2 to TRBJ2-5; tentatively, D is TRBD2 (7 bases). The V gene's germline CDR1 is SGHAT and CDR2 FQNNGV. This CDR3 comprises 14 residues. The V end was cut by 1 base, the J end by 5 bases, with 11 bases between. The DNA for the CDR3 is TGTGCCAGCAGCTTAGCGGGGGGCTCGGAGACCCAGTACTTC. Its translation is CASSLAGGSETQYF.

The chain joins TRBV4-3 to TRBJ1-4; unclear D gene. The CDR3 sequence is 16 residues long. Germline assignment: CDR1 LGHNA and CDR2 YSLEER. V shed 2 bases and J shed 8 bases, with 18 bases lying between them. The CDR3 region is CASSQLIGRVEEKLFF. The CDR3 coding sequence is TGCGCCAGCAGCCAACTTATAGGGCGGGTAGAGGAAAAACTGTTTTTT.

This clone came up once. The rearrangement joins TRBV27 to TRBJ2-5; a possible D gene is TRBD2 (5 bases). This CDR3 has 14 amino acids. CDR1 is MNHEY and CDR2 is SMNVEV in the germline V gene (reference sequence). The V gene lost 5 bases and the J gene lost 7 bases, with 17 bases spanning the gap. CDR3 sequence reads: CASSPIDLAGTQYF. CDR3 coding DNA: TGTGCCAGCAGTCCGATTGATCTAGCCGGGACCCAGTACTTC.

The chain combines TRBV5-8 with TRBJ2-7; 8 nucleotides match TRBD2. This CDR3 is built from 13 residues. Germline assignment: CDR1 SGHTS and CDR2 YDEGEE. V lost 4 bases, J lost 3 bases, and 3 bases stayed unmatched. The CDR3 DNA is TGTGCCAGCAGCCCCGGGGGGGTCTACGAGCAGTACTTC. As protein: CASSPGGVYEQYF.

The V gene is TRBV9, the J gene TRBJ2-7, with no clear D. With 0 bases removed from V and 7 bases from J, the gap between germline ends came to 14 bases. This CDR3 comprises 14 residues. Germline V CDR1 and CDR2: SGDLS, YYNGEE. CDR3 bases: TGTGCCAGCAGCGTAGGGGCTCTTAGTTGGGAGCAGTACTTC. Translated, it gives CASSVGALSWEQYF.

The chain recombines TRBV5-6 with TRBJ2-1; the D gene is possibly TRBD1 (6 bases). In germline, CDR1 is SGHDT, CDR2 YYEEEE. There are 15 residues in the CDR3. Trimming cost V 4 bases and J 9 bases, with 20 bases left between them. The CDR3, as DNA: TGTGCCAGCAGCGCGCTCCGGGACAAGTGGGGTGAGCAGTTCTTC. Its protein product is CASSALRDKWGEQFF.

The chain links TRBV2 to TRBJ1-6; TRBD1 aligns across 12 bases. V lost 6 bases and J lost 7; bases outside the gene matches: 13. CDR3 length equals 18 residues. The germline V gene encodes CDR1 SNHLY and CDR2 FYNNEI. The CDR3 sequence: CASRGDRGRLARNSPLHF. CDR3 sequence (DNA): TGTGCCAGCAGGGGGGACAGGGGGCGCTTAGCAAGGAATTCACCCCTCCACTTT.

In nucleotides, the CDR3 is TGTGCCAGCTCACCAGGGGGCCAAGATACGCAGTATTTT. It yields the protein CASSPGGQDTQYF. This chain joins TRBV18 and TRBJ2-3; D may be TRBD1 (6 bases). Germline V CDR1 and CDR2: KGHSH, LQKENI. Trimming removed 2 bases from V and 5 bases from J, with 8 bases in between. The CDR3 runs to 13 residues.

The chain is built from TRBV6-1 and TRBJ1-2, with 9 bases fitting TRBD1. The germline gives CDR1 MNHNS, CDR2 SASEGT. V lost 0 bases to trimming and J lost 8 bases; unmatched junction nucleotides: 10. The CDR3 totals 16 residues. CDR3 sequence: CASSEAGTGSLWGYTF. CDR3 sequence (DNA): TGTGCCAGCAGTGAAGCGGGGACAGGGTCCTTATGGGGCTACACCTTC.

V is TRBV25-1 and J is TRBJ2-7; D is possibly TRBD1 (6 bases). Germline V gives CDR1 MGHDK, CDR2 SYGVNS. V gave up 6 bases and J gave up 6 bases, with 18 bases separating them. The CDR3 runs 14 residues. In DNA form, the CDR3 reads TGTGCCAGCAGCCCTACAGGGTTCCGGGGCGAGCAGTACTTC. As protein: CASSPTGFRGEQYF.

This clone was detected only once. This chain connects TRBV5-1 to TRBJ2-5; a weak D match, TRBD2 (6 bases). Germline CDR1 and CDR2: SGHRS and YFSETQ. The CDR3 has 13 amino acids. V lost 4 bases and J 2 bases, leaving 9 bases between the germline ends. DNA of the CDR3: TGCGCCAGCAGCGGGACTGCTCAAGAGACCCAGTACTTC. Translation gives CASSGTAQETQYF. The whole variable domain, remainder taken from reference TRBV5-1 and TRBJ2-5, is KAGVTQTPRYLIKTRGQQVTLSCSPISGHRSVSWYQQTPGQGLQFLFEYFSETQRNKGNFPGRFSGRQFSNSRSEMNVSTLELGDSALYLCASSGTAQETQYFGPGTRLLVL.

The CDR3 is CASSQFSGGDSETQYF. CDR3 nucleotide sequence: TGCGCCAGCAGCCAATTCAGCGGGGGGGATTCAGAGACCCAGTACTTC. The V call is TRBV4-1, the J call TRBJ2-5; 10 nucleotides agree with TRBD2. Germline V CDR1 and CDR2: MGHRA, YSYEKL. The CDR3 loop spans 16 amino acids. With 2 bases clipped from V and 4 bases from J, the junction kept 7 bases outside the gene matches.

This chain joins TRBV19 and TRBJ1-2; D is ambiguous. Looked up from germline, CDR1 is LNHDA and CDR2 is SQIVND (reference sequence). Trimming pared 5 bases from V and 5 bases from J, leaving 9 bases between. This CDR3 has 12 residues. The CDR3 here is CASSLTGYGYTF. The CDR3 DNA sequence: TGTGCCAGTAGTCTGACGGGGTATGGCTACACCTTC.

This clone was seen a handful of times. The chain has TRBV19 and TRBJ2-1; TRBD1 is a possible D gene (5 bases). V dropped 0 bases and J dropped 12 bases, with 15 bases sitting between them. The CDR3 runs to 14 residues. The germline V gene encodes CDR1 LNHDA and CDR2 SQIVND (reference sequence). The CDR3, as DNA: TGTGCCAGTAGTATAGATCTTGAGGATAGGGGGCAGTTCTTC. It is translated as CASSIDLEDRGQFF.

DNA for the CDR3: TGTGCCATCCAGACAGGGAGCGTTCAGCCCCAGCATTTT. Protein: CAIQTGSVQPQHF. The rearrangement links TRBV6-1 to TRBJ1-5, with TRBD1 matching over 7 bases. The CDR3 runs to 13 residues. Germline V gene lookup returns CDR1 MNHNS and CDR2 SASEGT. Trimming took 10 bases from V and 6 from J; bases not matched to a gene: 9.

This chain connects TRBV5-1 to TRBJ1-1; TRBD1 is a possible D gene (5 bases). Trimming took off 2 bases at V and 3 bases at J, with 11 bases between the two ends. CDR1 and CDR2 (germline): SGHRS, YFSETQ. The CDR3 loop spans 14 amino acids. CDR3: CASSFSPRDTEAFF. In DNA, the CDR3 is TGCGCCAGCAGCTTTTCGCCCAGGGACACTGAAGCTTTCTTT.

This clone was found many times. The chain recombines TRBV18 with TRBJ1-1; possible D gene TRBD1, 6 bases. The ends were cut back, 6 bases at V and 4 bases at J, with 21 bases in the middle. The CDR3 sequence is 16 residues long. Germline assignment: CDR1 KGHSH and CDR2 LQKENI. CDR3 bases: TGTGCCAGCTCCGGCGGGGGAACAGGGTACCGCACTGAAGCTTTCTTT. This translates into CASSGGGTGYRTEAFF.